Following are 19 T cell receptor beta chains from one sample sequenced in a study of CD8+ T cells in alopecia areata. The treatment: oral pan-JAK inhibitor, 5-10 mg twice daily. Extraction and reverse transcription of RNA yielded cDNA as the sequencing template. The method was immunoSEQ multiplex PCR; TCRdb's version includes in-frame clones alone and lacks a portion of them. The sample has 150,000 to 200,000 clones, 60% seen once. The material was CD4+ T cells sorted from blood, obtained at week 24, from a patient treated with tofacitinib. The receptors were gathered from a human donor with alopecia areata.

The rearrangement joins TRBV5-6 to TRBJ2-5; no clear D. The V end lost 1 base, the J end lost 5 bases, and 6 bases lay between the germline ends. CDR3 length: 12 residues. Germline values: CDR1 SGHDT, CDR2 YYEEEE. The CDR3 loop is CASSLSPETQYF. CDR3 nucleotide sequence: TGTGCCAGCAGCTTGTCGCCGGAGACCCAGTACTTC.

The V gene is TRBV2, the J gene TRBJ1-6; TRBD1 is a possible D gene (5 bases). Trimming stripped 6 bases from V and 5 bases from J, with 17 bases between. Germline CDR1 is SNHLY and CDR2 is FYNNEI. The CDR3 covers 16 residues. CDR3 sequence: CASSRGKGRDNSPLHF. The CDR3 coding sequence is TGTGCCAGCAGCCGGGGGAAAGGGAGGGATAATTCACCCCTCCACTTT.

This clone was found a few times. Germline is not matched at one junction end, which may reflect a read error. This same CDR3 is encoded by further DNA sequences in the sample. The chain links TRBV29-1 to TRBJ1-1; D is uncertain. CDR1 and CDR2 from the germline V gene are SQVTM and ANQGSEA. The CDR3 sequence is 8 residues long. Written as DNA, the CDR3 is TGCAGCGTGGAAGAAGCTTTCTTT. It translates to CSVEEAFF.

This chain joins TRBV5-1 and TRBJ2-7, with D tentatively TRBD1 (5 bases). V was trimmed by 0 bases and J by 2 bases, leaving 9 bases between them. The CDR3 has 14 residues. Germline V gene data show CDR1 as SGHRS and CDR2 as YFSETQ. The DNA of the CDR3 is TGCGCCAGCAGCTTGGGACAGACTCCCTACGAGCAGTACTTC. This codes for CASSLGQTPYEQYF.

As DNA, the CDR3 is TGTGCCAGCAGACAGCGATCCGTCTACGAGCAGTACTTC. This gives the protein CASRQRSVYEQYF. The V and J genes are TRBV6-6 and TRBJ2-7; D remains unclear. V was pared by 6 bases and J by 3 bases, with 12 bases between. Germline V gene lookup returns CDR1 MNHNY and CDR2 SVGAGI (reference sequence). The CDR3 is made up of 13 amino acids.

In this sample, this clone turned up a few times. The rearrangement joins TRBV19 to TRBJ1-6; D perhaps matches TRBD1 (5 bases). Germline CDR1 is LNHDA and CDR2 is SQIVND (reference sequence). The CDR3 is 15 amino acids. V was cut by 9 bases and J by 4 bases, with 16 bases left in between. The CDR3 region is CASTDTARYNSPLHF. The CDR3, as DNA: TGTGCCAGCACGGACACGGCACGTTATAATTCACCCCTCCACTTT.

On this clone itself: The same CDR3 arises from other DNA sequences in this sample as well. V usage is TRBV29-1 and J usage is TRBJ1-1; TRBD1 is a possible D gene (5 bases). V lost 6 bases and J lost 0, with 11 bases in between. The germline gives CDR1 SQVTM, CDR2 ANQGSEA. This CDR3 spans 13 amino acids. The CDR3 spells CSVVGRLNTEAFF. CDR3 in DNA: TGCAGCGTCGTGGGACGTCTGAACACTGAAGCTTTCTTT.

The chain couples TRBV5-1 to TRBJ1-6, with a tentative D call TRBD1 (5 bases). CDR3 length equals 15 residues. Trimming took 4 bases from V and 7 from J, leaving 15 bases between them. Germline loops: CDR1 SGHRS, CDR2 YFSETQ. The CDR3 sequence: CASSVGQGGNSPLHF. For the CDR3, the DNA is TGCGCCAGCAGCGTGGGGCAGGGTGGGAATTCACCCCTCCACTTT.

The chain employs TRBV6-6 and TRBJ2-7, with TRBD2 as a possible D gene (6 bases). Germline V lookup: CDR1 MNHNY, CDR2 SVGAGI (reference sequence). V lost 0 bases and J 5 bases, leaving 11 bases between the germline ends. The CDR3 has 14 amino acids. CDR3 in amino acids: CASSYSTGRNEQYF. The CDR3 DNA reads as TGTGCCAGCAGTTACTCTACGGGGAGGAACGAGCAGTACTTC.

The V gene is TRBV30, the J gene TRBJ2-3; D gene ambiguous. Trimming cost V 0 bases and J 6 bases, with 7 bases left between them. Per germline, CDR1 GTSNPN and CDR2 SVGIG (reference sequence). The CDR3 spans 12 residues. The CDR3 here is CAWSVIGDTQYF. CDR3 DNA: TGTGCCTGGAGTGTCATAGGGGATACGCAGTATTTT. The entire variable domain, with the rest obtained from reference TRBV30 and TRBJ2-3, is as follows: SQTIHQWPATLVQPVGSPLSLECTVEGTSNPNLYWYRQAAGRGLQLLFYSVGIGQISSEVPQNLSASRPQDRQFILSSKKLLLSDSGFYLCAWSVIGDTQYFGPGTRLTVL.

The gene calls are TRBV7-2 and TRBJ2-2, with TRBD1 identical over 7 bases. With 6 bases clipped from V and 2 bases from J, the junction kept 9 bases outside the gene matches. The CDR3 spans 16 residues. Per germline, CDR1 SGHTA and CDR2 FQGNSA. This CDR3 is CASSKMGQPNTGELFF. The DNA of the CDR3 is TGTGCCAGCAGTAAGATGGGACAGCCTAACACCGGGGAGCTGTTTTTT.

As regards this clone: Other DNA sequences in the sample encode the same CDR3. The chain combines TRBV2 with TRBJ1-5; tentatively, D is TRBD1 (5 bases). In germline, CDR1 is SNHLY, CDR2 FYNNEI. The germline V and J ends were trimmed by 5 bases and 2 bases, with 7 bases remaining between them. The CDR3 covers 13 residues. Written as DNA, the CDR3 is TGTGCCAGCAGTTGGGACGGCAATCAGCCCCAGCATTTT. Translated, it gives CASSWDGNQPQHF.

V is TRBV6-6 and J is TRBJ1-1, with D hard to call. The CDR3 is made up of 15 amino acids. V lost 10 bases and J 1 base, leaving 19 bases between the germline ends. Germline V CDR1 and CDR2: MNHNY, SVGAGI (reference sequence). CDR3 region: CAITPGRSKNTEAFF. The CDR3 DNA sequence: TGTGCCATCACCCCCGGGCGGTCGAAGAACACTGAAGCTTTCTTT.

This clone has a handful of counts. V gene TRBV13 combines with J gene TRBJ2-3, with 9 bases identical to TRBD2. Germline CDR1 PRHDT, CDR2 FYEKMQ (reference sequence). V shed 6 bases, J shed 0 bases, and the junction held 4 bases outside the gene matches. The CDR3 loop spans 15 amino acids. This CDR3 is CASSPSGRSTDTQYF. In nucleotides, the CDR3 is TGTGCCAGCAGTCCGAGCGGGAGGAGCACAGATACGCAGTATTTT.

The rearrangement uses TRBV18 and TRBJ1-6, with D hard to call. The CDR3 sequence is 16 residues long. CDR1 is KGHSH, CDR2 LQKENI, per germline. Deletions cut 4 bases from V and 0 bases from J, with 10 bases between. DNA for the CDR3: TGTGCCAGCTCACGTGACAAGAGCTCCTATAATTCACCCCTCCACTTT. It encodes CASSRDKSSYNSPLHF.

The genes are TRBV6-4 and TRBJ2-3; 7 bases line up with TRBD1. The CDR3 consists of 14 residues. Germline CDR1 is MRHNA and CDR2 is SNTAGT. V gave up 3 bases and J gave up 2 bases; unmatched junction bases: 2. CDR3 loop: CASSETGPTDTQYF. For the CDR3, the DNA is TGTGCCAGCAGTGAGACAGGGCCCACAGATACGCAGTATTTT.

This clone was observed a handful of times. The chain combines TRBV30 with TRBJ2-3; 11 positions agree with TRBD2. V was clipped by 1 base and J by 1 base; unmatched bases: 1. Germline CDR1 reads GTSNPN; CDR2 reads SVGIG (reference sequence). This CDR3 has 15 residues. CDR3 nucleotides: TGTGCCTGGAGTGGACTAGCGGGGCGCACAGATACGCAGTATTTT. Encoded protein: CAWSGLAGRTDTQYF.

The V call is TRBV18, the J call TRBJ1-1; TRBD1 agrees at 7 bases. The CDR3 has 16 amino acids. CDR1 is KGHSH, CDR2 LQKENI, per germline. With 4 bases clipped from V and 9 bases from J, the junction kept 17 bases outside the gene matches. DNA for the CDR3: TGTGCCAGCTCACGGGACAGAAGAGGTTCGTTGACAAAAGCTTTCTTT. It encodes CASSRDRRGSLTKAFF.

This clone was observed once. The chain links TRBV13 to TRBJ1-2; D gene uncertain. The CDR3 runs 14 residues. CDR1 PRHDT and CDR2 FYEKMQ come from the germline V gene (reference sequence). Deletions cut 5 bases from V and 1 base from J, with 11 bases between. The CDR3 protein is CASSGSRGNYGYTF. CDR3 nucleotides: TGTGCCAGCAGCGGGTCGCGGGGTAACTATGGCTACACCTTC.